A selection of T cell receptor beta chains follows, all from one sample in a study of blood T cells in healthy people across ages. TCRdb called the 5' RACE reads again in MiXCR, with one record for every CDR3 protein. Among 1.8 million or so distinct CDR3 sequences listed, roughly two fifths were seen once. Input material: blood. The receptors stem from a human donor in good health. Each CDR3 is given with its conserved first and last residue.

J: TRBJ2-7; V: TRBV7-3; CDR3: CASSLKGPSGASSYEQYF
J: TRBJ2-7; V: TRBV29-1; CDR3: CSVDPGTGTTYEQYF
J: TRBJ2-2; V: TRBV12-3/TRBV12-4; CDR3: CASSLGGGELFF
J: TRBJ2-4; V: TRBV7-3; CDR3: CASSSPGQGNIQYF
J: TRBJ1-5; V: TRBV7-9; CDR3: CASSSTGTNQPQHF
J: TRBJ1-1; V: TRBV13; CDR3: CASSFRGEGTEAFF
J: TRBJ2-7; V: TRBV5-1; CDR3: CASSEWIAGAYEQYF
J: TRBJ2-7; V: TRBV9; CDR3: CASSVGRDLIYEQYF
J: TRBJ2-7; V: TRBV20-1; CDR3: CSARVVPSYEQYF
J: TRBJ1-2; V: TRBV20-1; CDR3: CSATGTTNYGYTF
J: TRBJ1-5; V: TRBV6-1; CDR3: CASSEGGLGQPQHF
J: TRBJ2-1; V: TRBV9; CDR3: CASSVVAGGINEQFF
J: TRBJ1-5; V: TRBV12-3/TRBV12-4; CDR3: CASSLVGGRGGQPQHF
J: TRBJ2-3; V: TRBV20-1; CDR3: CSARAVSAAVLDTQYF
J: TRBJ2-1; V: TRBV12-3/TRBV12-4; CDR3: CASSARQGGYNEQFF
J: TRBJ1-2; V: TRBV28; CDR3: CASSLPGTGLNYGYTF
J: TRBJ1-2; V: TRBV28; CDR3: CASSSPGPGYGYTF
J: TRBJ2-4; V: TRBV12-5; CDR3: CASGPSEREQYF
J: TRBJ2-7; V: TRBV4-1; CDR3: CASSQDPSSYEQYF
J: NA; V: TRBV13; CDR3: CASSGGGRGMALNPNEQYF
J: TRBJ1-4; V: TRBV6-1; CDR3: CASSEAWDPNEKLFF
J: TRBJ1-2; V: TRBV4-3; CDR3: CASSQEGFTNYGYTF
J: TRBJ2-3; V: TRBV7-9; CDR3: CASSLDIEDTQYF
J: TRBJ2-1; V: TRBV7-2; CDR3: CASSAAQGSYNEQFF
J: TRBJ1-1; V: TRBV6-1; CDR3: CASSEGPQGNTEAFF
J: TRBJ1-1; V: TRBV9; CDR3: CASSALVGTNTEAFF
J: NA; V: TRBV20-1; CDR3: CSARAGGGYYEQYF
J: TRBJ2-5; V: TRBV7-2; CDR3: CASSLGVAGEQETQYF
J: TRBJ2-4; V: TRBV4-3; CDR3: CASSQDRGGLSKNIQYF
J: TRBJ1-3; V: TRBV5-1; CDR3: CASRPEPHSGNTIYF
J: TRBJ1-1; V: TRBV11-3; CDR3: CASSPSRTGRAFF
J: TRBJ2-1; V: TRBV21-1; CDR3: CASSKLASLSYNEQFF
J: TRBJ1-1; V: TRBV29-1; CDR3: CSVEGRQGSTEAFF
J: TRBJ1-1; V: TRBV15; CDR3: CATSRGDEGRDTEAFF
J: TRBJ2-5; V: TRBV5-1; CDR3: CASSRLPRGDGETQYF
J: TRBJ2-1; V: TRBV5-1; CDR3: CASSTGTGLHNEQFF
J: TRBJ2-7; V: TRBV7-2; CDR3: CASSFLSDSEQYF
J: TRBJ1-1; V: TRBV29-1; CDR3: CSVVLRTGAFF
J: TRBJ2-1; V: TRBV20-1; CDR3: CSARMGSGPLLNPSYNEQFF
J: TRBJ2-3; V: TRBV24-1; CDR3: CATSVSRSTDTQYF
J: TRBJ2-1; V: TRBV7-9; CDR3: CANSFRDRGPGEQFF
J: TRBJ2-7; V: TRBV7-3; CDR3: CASSPGSMGDSEQYF
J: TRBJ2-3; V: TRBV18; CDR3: CASSPPSSGTQYF
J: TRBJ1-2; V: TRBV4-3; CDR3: CASSQEAGQFGYGYTF
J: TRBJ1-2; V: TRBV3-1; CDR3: CASSQESSLNYGYTF
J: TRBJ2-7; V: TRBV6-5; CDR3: CASRPPTVREQYF
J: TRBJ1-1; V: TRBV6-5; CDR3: CASSYSGGAGSTEAFF
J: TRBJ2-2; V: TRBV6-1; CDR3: CASRTGDTGELFF
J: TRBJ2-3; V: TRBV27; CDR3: CASNPSAVSTDTQYF
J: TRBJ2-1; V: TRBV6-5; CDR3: CASKGGRDNEQFF
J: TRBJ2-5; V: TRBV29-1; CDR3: CSVELFETQYF
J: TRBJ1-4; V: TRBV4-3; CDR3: CASSHLRAGEKLFF
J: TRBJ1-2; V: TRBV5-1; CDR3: CASRHTGYDLYGYTF